This TCR beta chain originates from a study of identical twins. Study-level findings and limits: Insertions were reduced in abundant cord blood beta clonotypes but not in memory repertoires.

All donors were healthy, and all were Caucasian. As concerns this clonotype: What it binds is not known.

TCRdb reanalysed the 5' RACE reads using MiXCR and keeps one entry per CDR3 protein. The data contain 500,000 to 650,000 distinct CDR3 sequences, about 7% of them singletons. This same sample was also part of a study on yellow fever vaccine responses in identical twins. That study reports: Reportedly, twins' vaccine T cell responses looked partly convergent and partly personalized.

Sequencing was performed on PBMCs. This receptor was identified in a woman under 30 in good health.

The CDR3, as DNA: TGTGCCAGCAGCGGAAGAGGGACAGTTTACAGCAATCAGCCCCAGCATTTT. Protein sequence: CASSGRGTVYSNQPQHF. The V and J genes are TRBV6-1 and TRBJ1-5, with TRBD1 matching 7 bases. Germline lookup yields CDR1 MNHNS and CDR2 SASEGT. J was trimmed by 1 base and V by 6 bases; bases with no gene match: 12. CDR3 length: 17 residues.